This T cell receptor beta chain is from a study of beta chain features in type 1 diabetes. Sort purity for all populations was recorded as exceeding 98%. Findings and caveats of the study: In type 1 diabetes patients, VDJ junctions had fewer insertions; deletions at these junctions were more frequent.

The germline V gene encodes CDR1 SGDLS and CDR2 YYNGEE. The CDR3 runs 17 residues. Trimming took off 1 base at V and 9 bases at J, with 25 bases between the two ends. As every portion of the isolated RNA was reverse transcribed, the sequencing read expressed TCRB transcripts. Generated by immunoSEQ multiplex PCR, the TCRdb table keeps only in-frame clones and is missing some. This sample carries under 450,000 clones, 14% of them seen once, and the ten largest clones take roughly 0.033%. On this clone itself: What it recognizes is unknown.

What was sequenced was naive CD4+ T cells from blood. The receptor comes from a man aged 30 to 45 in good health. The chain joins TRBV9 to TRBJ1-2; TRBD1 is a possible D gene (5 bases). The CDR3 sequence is CASSVRGASLGPPCYTF. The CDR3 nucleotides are TGTGCCAGCAGCGTAAGAGGGGCGAGTTTGGGTCCCCCCTGCTACACCTTC. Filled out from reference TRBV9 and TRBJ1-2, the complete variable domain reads DSGVTQTPKHLITATGQRVTLRCSPRSGDLSVYWYQQSLDQGLQFLIQYYNGEERAKGNILERFSAQQFPDLHSELNLSSLELGDSALYFCASSVRGASLGPPCYTFGSGTRLTVV.